The 15 T cell receptor beta chains reported below all come from one sample, sequenced in a study of blood T cell repertoires in COVID-19. Generated by immunoSEQ multiplex PCR, the TCRdb table keeps only in-frame clones and is missing some. The table has fewer than 400,000 clones, approximately 83% seen once. Sequences were obtained from PBMCs or T cells enriched from blood (not recorded which). Receptor source: a man younger than 40 who had recovered from COVID-19.

This CDR3 is CAWSVGGRTDTQYF. DNA of the CDR3: TGTGCCTGGAGTGTCGGGGGACGCACAGATACGCAGTATTTT. The chain combines TRBV30 with TRBJ2-3, with D perhaps matching TRBD2 (6 bases). V gave up 0 bases and J gave up 1 base, with 8 bases separating them. Germline V lookup: CDR1 GTSNPN, CDR2 SVGIG (reference sequence). This CDR3 region has 14 residues.

V is TRBV6-6 and J is TRBJ2-5, with D possibly TRBD1 on 6 matching bases. Germline V gives CDR1 MNHNY, CDR2 SVGAGI (reference sequence). V was pared by 2 bases and J by 2 bases, with 9 bases between. The CDR3 sequence is 14 residues long. In DNA form, the CDR3 reads TGTGCCAGCAGTTACGACAGGTTACAAGAGACCCAGTACTTC. Protein: CASSYDRLQETQYF.

The V call is TRBV30, the J call TRBJ1-1; D ambiguous. Germline-derived CDR1 and CDR2 are GTSNPN and SVGIG (reference sequence). This CDR3 is 13 amino acids long. The V and J ends lost 4 bases and 1 base respectively, with 10 bases between them. CDR3 DNA: TGTGCCTGGAAATGGGCAGGGAACACTGAAGCTTTCTTT. As protein: CAWKWAGNTEAFF.

V and J are TRBV18 and TRBJ2-5; 8 nucleotides agree with TRBD1. V lost 0 bases and J lost 3; bases outside the gene matches: 3. The CDR3 loop spans 15 amino acids. CDR1 is KGHSH and CDR2 is LQKENI in the germline V gene. CDR3: CASSPPYRGEETQYF. CDR3 DNA sequence: TGTGCCAGCTCACCACCGTACAGGGGGGAAGAGACCCAGTACTTC.

The rearrangement links TRBV19 to TRBJ1-1; maybe TRBD1 (5 bases). Germline V lookup: CDR1 LNHDA, CDR2 SQIVND (reference sequence). V lost 1 base to trimming and J lost 1 base, with 10 bases between them. The CDR3 loop spans 15 amino acids. CDR3 region: CASSIAWTTNTEAFF. The CDR3, as DNA: TGTGCCAGTAGTATAGCCTGGACAACGAACACTGAAGCTTTCTTT.

The V and J genes are TRBV27 and TRBJ1-4, with a weak D call TRBD1 (6 bases). CDR3 size: 15 residues. Germline values: CDR1 MNHEY, CDR2 SMNVEV (reference sequence). Trimming cost V 1 base and J 3 bases, with 9 bases left between them. CDR3 amino acids: CASSLYRTANEKLFF. DNA for the CDR3: TGTGCCAGCAGTTTATACCGGACAGCTAATGAAAAACTGTTTTTT.

CDR3 sequence (DNA): TGTGCCAGCAGTTTATCGCGGACTGGAAAAAACATTCAGTACTTC. Its protein is CASSLSRTGKNIQYF. The rearrangement joins TRBV27 to TRBJ2-4, with D possibly matching TRBD2 (5 bases). The CDR3 spans 15 residues. CDR1 and CDR2 from the germline V gene are MNHEY and SMNVEV (reference sequence). Trimming pared 0 bases from V and 4 bases from J, leaving 10 bases between.

The chain combines TRBV5-1 with TRBJ2-5, with TRBD1 identical over 10 bases. The CDR3 has 15 residues. With V trimmed by 3 bases and J by 4 bases, 6 bases remained unmatched. From germline, CDR1 is SGHRS and CDR2 YFSETQ. The DNA for the CDR3 is TGCGCCAGCAGCTCGCCCGGGACAGGGGTAGAGACCCAGTACTTC. Translated: CASSSPGTGVETQYF.

The chain is built from TRBV29-1 and TRBJ2-3; TRBD2 matches at 8 bases. CDR3 size: 12 residues. CDR1 and CDR2 (germline): SQVTM, ANQGSEA. V lost 8 bases, J lost 4 bases, and 5 bases stayed unmatched. CDR3 loop: CSFREGPDTQYF. In DNA form, the CDR3 reads TGCAGCTTCCGGGAGGGCCCAGATACGCAGTATTTT.

The genes are TRBV6-9 and TRBJ2-7, with D uncertain. The CDR3 consists of 11 residues. Germline CDR1 and CDR2: MNHGY and SVAAGI. Trimming stripped 8 bases from V and 2 bases from J, with 7 bases between. CDR3 sequence reads: CASLPAYEQYF. The CDR3 DNA sequence: TGTGCCAGCTTGCCAGCCTACGAGCAGTACTTC.

The chain combines TRBV10-2 with TRBJ1-1; a possible D gene is TRBD1 (6 bases). This CDR3 region has 15 residues. From germline, CDR1 is WSHSY and CDR2 SAAADI. Trimming cost V 4 bases and J 1 base, with 13 bases left between them. The DNA of the CDR3 is TGCGCCAGCAGTGGGACAGCACTGAGGAACACTGAAGCTTTCTTT. Residues: CASSGTALRNTEAFF.

The chain employs TRBV10-3 and TRBJ1-3, with a tentative D call TRBD1 (5 bases). Trimming stripped 6 bases from V and 7 bases from J, with 19 bases between. CDR3 length: 15 amino acids. Germline V CDR1 and CDR2: ENHRY, SYGVKD. CDR3 amino acids: CAISRSRGEDNTIYF. The CDR3, as DNA: TGTGCCATCAGCCGGTCACGGGGGGAAGATAACACCATATATTTT.

This chain uses TRBV12-3 or TRBV12-4 with TRBJ1-3; no clear D. V was clipped by 6 bases and J by 0 bases, with 3 bases between them. CDR3 length equals 12 residues. In DNA, the CDR3 is TGTGCCAGCAGGTACTCTGGAAACACCATATATTTT. Translating it yields CASRYSGNTIYF.

J is TRBJ1-2 and V is TRBV2; no definite D call. Germline V gene data show CDR1 as SNHLY and CDR2 as FYNNEI. This CDR3 has 14 residues. Trimming took 6 bases from V and 4 from J, leaving 15 bases between them. The CDR3: CASRYGETFYGYTF. In DNA form, the CDR3 reads TGTGCCAGCAGATATGGAGAGACCTTCTATGGCTACACCTTC.

The chain uses TRBV4-1 and TRBJ2-1, with TRBD2 matching 11 bases. CDR1 and CDR2 from the germline V gene are MGHRA and YSYEKL. The V segment lost 0 bases and the J segment 1 base; nucleotides outside the gene matches: 5. The CDR3 length is 18 residues. The CDR3 loop is CASSQDSGGAFSYNEQFF. The CDR3 DNA reads TGCGCCAGCAGCCAAGATAGCGGGGGGGCTTTTTCCTACAATGAGCAGTTCTTC.